The rows below give T cell receptor beta chains drawn from one sample of a study of cytomegalovirus exposure and HLA in healthy donors. Produced via immunoSEQ multiplex PCR; TCRdb's table is partial and in-frame only. The data contain about 69,000 clones, approximately 74% of them singletons. The sample taken for sequencing was PBMCs. The receptors originated from a woman in her 30s in good health and CMV-seropositive. Both conserved end residues are part of each CDR3. Each record gives: clone size, D gene, J gene, V gene, CDR3 protein, CDR3 DNA. D genes are given only for firm matches. Where a row states a size, it is once, few, many or the class of an expanded clone; other rows omit it.

few | NA | TRBJ1-1 | TRBV28 | CASTLAKGEAFF | TGTGCCAGCACCCTAGCTAAGGGTGAAGCTTTCTTT
NA | TRBD2 | TRBJ2-2 | TRBV6-5 | CASSLAGTAGELFF | TGTGCCAGCAGTCTAGCGGGAACGGCCGGGGAGCTGTTTTTT
NA | TRBD2 | TRBJ2-3 | TRBV2 | CASAGVDTQYF | TGTGCCAGTGCGGGGGTAGATACGCAGTATTTT
NA | TRBD1 | TRBJ2-7 | TRBV28 | CASTGTAYYEQYF | TGTGCCAGCACCGGGACAGCATACTACGAGCAGTACTTC
NA | NA | TRBJ1-2 | TRBV5-1 | CASSLVSAEANYGYTF | TGCGCCAGCAGCTTGGTGTCCGCCGAGGCTAACTATGGCTACACCTTC
NA | NA | TRBJ1-3 | TRBV4-1 | CASSQDWRIGNTIYF | TGCGCCAGCAGCCAAGATTGGCGGATCGGAAACACCATATATTTT
NA | NA | TRBJ2-5 | TRBV4-1 | CASSQDGAGPETQYF | TGCGCCAGCAGCCAAGATGGGGCCGGGCCAGAGACCCAGTACTTC
many | TRBD2 | TRBJ2-7 | TRBV4-3 | CASSRGREYEQYF | TGCGCCAGCAGCCGCGGGAGGGAATACGAGCAGTACTTC
NA | NA | TRBJ2-2 | TRBV4-3 | CASSQDPRTYTGELFF | TGCGCCAGCAGCCAAGACCCGCGCACCTACACCGGGGAGCTGTTTTTT
few | TRBD1 | TRBJ2-5 | TRBV29-1 | CSSQAGTGGGGKTQYF | TGCAGCTCCCAGGCCGGGACAGGGGGGGGCGGAAAGACCCAGTACTTC
few | NA | TRBJ1-1 | TRBV20-1 | CSAQANTEAFF | TGCAGTGCCCAGGCGAACACTGAAGCTTTCTTT
NA | NA | TRBJ2-4 | TRBV28 | CASSSATGLNIQYF | TGTGCCAGCAGTTCCGCCACGGGTTTAAACATTCAGTACTTC
NA | TRBD2 | TRBJ2-2 | TRBV7-6 | CASSQPSGANTGELFF | TGTGCCAGCAGCCAACCGAGCGGGGCGAACACCGGGGAGCTGTTTTTT
NA | TRBD2 | TRBJ2-1 | TRBV7-8 | CASRPRLANEQFF | TGTGCCAGCAGACCCAGACTAGCTAATGAGCAGTTCTTC
once | NA | TRBJ2-5 | TRBV6-5 | CASTGSGSETQYF | TGTGCCAGCACTGGTTCGGGATCTGAGACCCAGTACTTC
NA | TRBD2 | TRBJ2-1 | TRBV7-6 | CASSLGGSGEQFF | TGTGCCAGCAGCTTGGGAGGGTCGGGGGAGCAGTTCTTC
NA | NA | TRBJ2-1 | TRBV29-1 | CSVERYNEQFF | TGCAGCGTTGAGAGATACAATGAGCAGTTCTTC
NA | TRBD1 | TRBJ2-3 | TRBV28 | CASSSAGTGDTDTQYF | TGTGCCAGCAGTTCTGCCGGGACAGGGGATACAGATACGCAGTATTTT
NA | TRBD1 | TRBJ2-7 | TRBV5-4 | CASSRPGQVTEQYF | TGTGCCAGCAGCCGTCCGGGACAGGTCACAGAGCAGTACTTC
NA | NA | TRBJ2-3 | TRBV7-9 | CASSLVGSDTQYF | TGTGCCAGCAGCTTAGTCGGGTCAGATACGCAGTATTTT
NA | TRBD2 | TRBJ2-7 | TRBV5-4 | CASSLSSGPTSYEQYF | TGTGCCAGCAGCCTATCTAGCGGGCCCACTTCCTACGAGCAGTACTTC
NA | TRBD1 | TRBJ1-2 | TRBV7-9 | CASQTGTGINGYTF | TGTGCCAGCCAGACCGGGACAGGGATTAATGGCTACACCTTC
NA | NA | TRBJ2-7 | TRBV28 | CASSLSVQGQYF | TGTGCCAGCAGTTTATCCGTACAGGGGCAGTACTTC
once | NA | TRBJ1-1 | TRBV28 | CASTLLGYLEGEAFF | TGTGCCAGCACCCTCTTAGGGTACTTGGAGGGTGAAGCTTTCTTT
NA | TRBD1 | TRBJ1-2 | TRBV7-2 | CASSLVGGRGRTSYGYTF | TGTGCCAGCAGCCTAGTTGGGGGCAGGGGGCGCACGAGCTATGGCTACACCTTC
few | TRBD1 | TRBJ1-4 | TRBV30 | CAWNRDRGEKLFF | TGTGCCTGGAACCGGGACAGGGGTGAAAAACTGTTTTTT
NA | NA | TRBJ2-3 | TRBV6-1 | CASILTGVADTQYF | TGTGCCAGCATTTTAACGGGAGTAGCAGATACGCAGTATTTT
NA | TRBD1 | TRBJ1-5 | TRBV18 | CASSPGQYQPQHF | TGTGCCAGCTCACCGGGACAGTATCAGCCCCAGCATTTT
NA | TRBD1 | TRBJ1-4 | TRBV30 | CAWRGGQTREKLFF | TGTGCCTGGAGGGGGGGACAGACTCGAGAAAAACTGTTTTTT